Reported below is one TCR beta chain. This specimen comes from a study of blood T cell repertoires in COVID-19. Study context: The cDNA or gDNA used as material had been derived from T cells, B-cell-depleted T cells, or PBMCs.

Unmatched junction bases numbered 15, after V lost 6 bases and J lost 7 bases. The length of the CDR3 is 16 residues. Germline V gives CDR1 WNHNN, CDR2 SYGVQD (reference sequence). Clones were sequenced by immunoSEQ multiplex PCR, and TCRdb holds only the in-frame ones, with some missing. The data contain about 130,000 clones, more than 75% of them seen just once; the ten biggest clones take up around 3.7%. The chain is built from TRBV10-1 and TRBJ1-3, with 7 positions matching TRBD1. This TCR derives from a man between 50 and 59 years old with active COVID-19. Sample: peripheral blood. CDR3 DNA: TGCGCCAGCAGACAGAAGGGGGCGCCCCCTTGGAACACCATATATTTT. The encoded protein is CASRQKGAPPWNTIYF.